The rows below give T cell receptor beta chains drawn from one sample of a study of response to subunit inactivated influenza vaccine. TCRdb called the RT-PCR reads again in MiXCR, with one record for every CDR3 protein. Of under 200,000 distinct CDR3 sequences in the sample, around 10% were seen once. Sequenced here: CD8+ T cells sorted from PBMCs, sampled around 25 months after vaccination. The receptors shown here come from a man aged 50 to 69 who received an inactivated influenza vaccine. CDR3s include the opening cysteine and the closing phenylalanine or tryptophan. The D gene is left open where the match is weak. The size field is filled for only some rows; it gives once, few, many or a size class.

clone_size	j_call	d_call	v_call	cdr3_aa	cdr3_nt
.	TRBJ2-7	TRBD1	TRBV27	CASSKGQGTYEQYF	TGTGCCAGCAGTAAGGGACAGGGAACCTATGAGCAGTACTTC
.	TRBJ1-5	TRBD1	TRBV4-1	CASSQDTGGAQPQHF	TGCGCCAGCAGCCAAGATACAGGGGGGGCTCAGCCCCAGCATTTT
.	TRBJ2-3	TRBD2	TRBV4-3	CASSQGRGGPDTQYF	TGCGCCAGCAGCCAAGGCCGGGGGGGGCCAGATACGCAGTATTTT
few	TRBJ1-1	.	TRBV4-3	CASSQDGFGGAGTEAFF	TGCGCCAGCAGCCAAGATGGTTTCGGGGGCGCGGGTACTGAAGCTTTCTTT
few	TRBJ1-3	TRBD1	TRBV4-3	CASSQDRTRGNTIYF	TGCGCCAGCAGCCAGGACAGGACACGAGGAAACACCATATATTTT
few	TRBJ1-1	.	TRBV7-9	CASSLSEAFF	TGTGCCAGCAGCTTAAGTGAAGCTTTCTTT
few	TRBJ2-1	TRBD1	TRBV30	CAWERRDRSYNEQFF	TGTGCCTGGGAGAGGAGGGACAGGTCCTACAATGAGCAGTTCTTC
few	TRBJ1-2	.	TRBV28	CASRMGHGPYGYTF	TGTGCCAGCAGGATGGGCCACGGGCCCTATGGCTACACCTTC
few	TRBJ1-2	.	TRBV27	CASSFAGEDSYTF	TGTGCCAGCAGTTTTGCAGGGGAGGATAGCTACACCTTC
few	TRBJ2-4	.	TRBV29-1	CSVEAKNIQYF	TGCAGCGTTGAGGCCAAAAACATTCAGTACTTC
.	TRBJ2-7	.	TRBV29-1	CSVEGTESERGRQIYEQYF	TGCAGCGTTGAAGGAACGGAGAGTGAGAGGGGTCGCCAGATCTACGAGCAGTACTTC
many	TRBJ2-1	.	TRBV24-1	CATSDLSGAPYNEQFF	TGTGCCACCAGTGATTTGTCTGGGGCCCCCTACAATGAGCAGTTCTTC
few	TRBJ2-5	.	TRBV24-1	CATSAGPVGGIGETQYF	TGTGCCACCAGTGCTGGGCCGGTAGGGGGAATTGGAGAGACCCAGTACTTC
.	TRBJ2-1	.	TRBV9	CASSVALRTSYNEQFF	TGTGCCAGCAGCGTAGCATTGCGGACCTCCTACAATGAGCAGTTCTTC
many	TRBJ1-4	.	TRBV16	CASSQFNSNEKLFF	TGTGCCAGCAGCCAATTCAACTCAAATGAAAAACTGTTTTTT
few	TRBJ1-1	TRBD1	TRBV7-2	CASSLRGQGLNTEAFF	TGTGCCAGCAGCCTTAGGGGACAGGGTTTGAACACTGAAGCTTTCTTT
few	TRBJ1-2	.	TRBV12-3/TRBV12-4	CASSLAVTLQEIYGYTF	TGTGCCAGCAGTTTAGCGGTTACGCTTCAGGAGATCTATGGCTACACCTTC
few	TRBJ2-7	.	TRBV5-1	CASSLDFNEQYF	TGCGCCAGCAGCTTGGACTTTAACGAGCAGTACTTC
few	TRBJ2-3	.	TRBV5-1	CASSLAVASSTDTQYF	TGCGCCAGCAGCTTGGCAGTAGCGTCTAGCACAGATACGCAGTATTTT
.	TRBJ2-1	.	TRBV12-3/TRBV12-4	CASSLAPGSVGHDEQFF	TGTGCCAGCAGTTTAGCCCCAGGGTCGGTAGGGCACGATGAGCAGTTCTTC
.	TRBJ2-5	.	TRBV15	CATSRAGLETQYF	TGTGCCACCAGCAGAGCAGGTTTAGAGACCCAGTACTTC
.	TRBJ2-2	.	TRBV11-2	CASRLWVMNTGELFF	TGTGCCAGCCGCTTATGGGTCATGAACACCGGGGAGCTGTTTTTT
few	TRBJ2-3	TRBD2	TRBV20-1	CSARYTLPGLAGPRAPDTQYF	TGCAGTGCTAGATATACACTTCCGGGACTAGCGGGCCCCAGGGCCCCAGATACGCAGTATTTT
.	TRBJ1-6	TRBD1	TRBV10-2	CASSGTGQGLGSPLHF	TGCGCCAGCAGTGGCACGGGACAGGGTCTAGGCTCACCCCTCCACTTT
.	TRBJ1-2	.	TRBV5-1	CASSLTGRQGYTF	TGCGCCAGCAGCTTAACAGGACGCCAAGGCTACACCTTC
few	TRBJ2-1	.	TRBV28	CASSSPLRNEQFF	TGTGCCAGCAGTTCCCCCTTGCGAAATGAGCAGTTCTTC
few	TRBJ2-1	.	TRBV27	CASSLSPGAYNEQFF	TGTGCCAGCAGTTTATCGCCAGGGGCCTACAATGAGCAGTTCTTC
many	TRBJ2-3	.	TRBV29-1	CSVRLITDTQYF	TGCAGCGTAAGACTCATCACAGATACGCAGTATTTT
.	TRBJ1-1	.	TRBV20-1	CSASRFENTEAFF	TGCAGTGCTAGTAGGTTCGAGAACACTGAAGCTTTCTTT
.	TRBJ2-5	TRBD1	TRBV20-1	CSARGPTGEYQETQYF	TGCAGTGCTAGAGGTCCGACAGGGGAGTACCAAGAGACCCAGTACTTC
few	TRBJ2-7	.	TRBV28	CASSFISYEQYF	TGTGCCAGCAGTTTCATTTCCTACGAGCAGTACTTC
.	TRBJ2-1	TRBD2	TRBV7-9	CASSKVGLARNNEQFF	TGTGCCAGCAGCAAGGTAGGACTAGCGCGCAACAATGAGCAGTTCTTC
.	TRBJ1-1	.	TRBV5-6	CASSAGTHTEAFF	TGTGCCAGCAGCGCCGGGACCCACACTGAAGCTTTCTTT
.	TRBJ2-3	.	TRBV12-3/TRBV12-4	CAGSLEGRIMDTQYF	TGTGCCGGCAGTTTAGAGGGGAGGATAATGGATACGCAGTATTTT
.	TRBJ2-1	.	TRBV11-2	CASSGGTGPPEQFF	TGTGCCAGCTCTGGGGGAACGGGCCCTCCGGAGCAGTTCTTC
few	TRBJ2-7	TRBD2	TRBV7-2	CASSVIAGGPNEQYF	TGTGCCAGCAGCGTTATAGCGGGAGGGCCCAACGAGCAGTACTTC
few	TRBJ2-3	.	TRBV20-1	CSAVRLIVSTDTQYF	TGCAGTGCTGTTAGACTCATCGTTAGCACAGATACGCAGTATTTT
few	TRBJ2-7	.	TRBV7-8	CASSLDPYRVGEQYF	TGTGCCAGCAGCTTAGATCCGTACAGGGTCGGCGAGCAGTACTTC
many	TRBJ1-1	TRBD1	TRBV6-1	CASSISGTGFEAFF	TGTGCCAGCAGTATTTCCGGGACAGGGTTTGAAGCTTTCTTT
few	TRBJ2-3	TRBD2	TRBV11-2	CASSLGLTGGRTDTQYF	TGTGCCAGCAGCCTGGGGCTGACGGGAGGGCGGACAGATACGCAGTATTTT